This record concerns one T cell receptor (beta chain) sequence. Its antigen remains unknown. The CDR3 extends over 15 amino acids. With V trimmed by 2 bases and J by 8 bases, 9 bases remained unmatched. CDR1 and CDR2 (germline): SEHNR, FQNEAQ (reference sequence). This sample was included in a study of shared clonotypes between healthy human individuals. TCRdb's table, derived via immunoSEQ multiplex PCR, lists solely in-frame clones and lacks some. The table lists about 960,000 clones, roughly 72% of them singletons. General observations from the study: Some clonotypes were shared by all four sorted-subset donors, while others were not shared. The non-shared ones had lower generation probabilities than the shared ones.

The TCR originated in a man younger than 35 in good health. The sequenced sample consisted of memory CD4+ T cells sorted from blood. As to subset: CD45RA-negative fraction. The rearrangement uses TRBV7-9 and TRBJ1-2, with 9 positions matching TRBD1. CDR3 bases: TGTGCCAGCAGCTTAAACCCCGGGACAGGGCGAGGCTACACCTTC. Protein: CASSLNPGTGRGYTF.